Here is one TCR beta chain with its context. The sample comes from a study of blood T cell repertoires in COVID-19. CDR1 is MNHEY and CDR2 is SVGEGT in the germline V gene. This CDR3 is 13 amino acids long. Deletions cut 0 bases from V and 8 bases from J, with 7 bases between. Clones were sequenced by immunoSEQ multiplex PCR, and TCRdb holds only the in-frame ones, with some missing. The sample gives over 200,000 clones, about 94% of which show up once; more than 0.7% is in the top ten. The J gene is TRBJ2-2, the V gene TRBV6-2 or TRBV6-3; the D is unclear. The receptor's source is a man aged 55-75 years with COVID-19, enrolled during active disease. Source material: peripheral blood. CDR3 bases: TGTGCCAGCAGTTACTCGAGTAGAGGGGAGCTGTTTTTT. Amino acids: CASSYSSRGELFF.